These 8 T cell receptor beta chains were sequenced from one sample in a study of blood T cells in healthy people across ages. Next came a second PCR, run for about 7 to 11 cycles, which used a sample-barcoded 5' primer along with a J-beta primer mix. TCRdb re-analysed the 5' RACE reads in MiXCR, keeping a single row per CDR3 protein. The profile covers about 680,000 distinct CDR3 sequences, with around half appearing a single time and about a third taken by the ten largest. The sample taken for sequencing was blood. These receptors all come from a woman aged 60-70 years in good health.

J is TRBJ2-1 and V is TRBV24-1; the match to TRBD1 covers 8 bases. J lost 10 bases, V lost 4 bases, and 8 bases had no gene match. This CDR3 has 14 residues. Germline V gives CDR1 KGHDR, CDR2 SFDVKD. The CDR3 sequence: CATSDRQGRNEQFF. For the CDR3, the DNA is TGTGCCACCAGTGACCGACAGGGGCGGAACGAGCAGTTCTTC.

In this sample, this clonotype turned up once. The chain links TRBV7-2 to TRBJ2-3; D not resolved. CDR1 is SGHTA, CDR2 FQGNSA, per germline. V gave up 1 base and J gave up 1 base, with 6 bases separating them. This CDR3 comprises 14 residues. The CDR3 spells CASSLGSRTDTQYF. The CDR3 nucleotides are TGTGCCAGCAGCTTAGGGTCCCGCACAGATACGCAGTATTTT.

The chain's CDR3 is CASSYGQGYNSPLHF. The CDR3 DNA reads as TGTGCCAGCAGTTACGGACAGGGGTATAATTCACCCCTCCACTTT. This sequence joins TRBV6-5 and TRBJ1-6; 9 bases are a match to TRBD1. Germline V lookup: CDR1 MNHEY, CDR2 SVGAGI. This CDR3 comprises 15 residues. The junction had 0 bases not matched to a gene; V was cut back by 2 bases and J by 4 bases.

V is TRBV24-1 and J is TRBJ2-7, with a weak D call TRBD2 (6 bases). Gene TRBJ2-5 matches the end of the DNA better, so the J call may be wrong. CDR3 length: 12 residues. Germline V lookup: CDR1 KGHDR, CDR2 SFDVKD. Here the CDR3 DNA reads TGTGCCACCGGAGGGGAGTCTTGGACCCAGTACTTC. Translated: CATGGESWTQYF.

The chain joins TRBV6-2 or TRBV6-3 to TRBJ2-5; no reliable D call. This CDR3 region has 13 residues. CDR1 MNHEY and CDR2 SVGEGT come from the germline V gene. Between the trimmed V and J ends, which lost 6 bases and 5 bases, there was a span of 13 bases. CDR3 protein: CASRTNLRETQYF. In nucleotides, the CDR3 is TGTGCCAGCAGAACTAACCTCCGGGAGACCCAGTACTTC.

This chain links TRBV6-5 with TRBJ1-2, with 7 nucleotides matching TRBD1. With V trimmed by 8 bases and J by 5 bases, 11 bases remained unmatched. This CDR3 has 14 amino acids. Germline V lookup: CDR1 MNHEY, CDR2 SVGAGI. CDR3 bases: TGTGCCAGCCGCCCGGGGGGGACAGATTATGGCTACACCTTC. It translates to CASRPGGTDYGYTF.

This clonotype was seen once. The gene calls are TRBV7-9 and TRBJ2-6; D is undetermined. The germline V gene has CDR1 SEHNR and CDR2 FQNEAQ (reference sequence). Trimming removed 1 base at V and 0 bases at J, with 13 bases between. The CDR3 length is 18 residues. CDR3: CASSLGTSTYSGANVLTF. For the CDR3, the DNA is TGTGCCAGCAGCTTAGGTACGAGCACCTACTCTGGGGCCAACGTCCTGACTTTC.

This clonotype was recorded a few times. The V and J genes are TRBV7-2 and TRBJ2-4; D ambiguous. The germline V gene encodes CDR1 SGHTA and CDR2 FQGNSA. This CDR3 region has 13 residues. V was cut by 5 bases and J by 9 bases, with 14 bases left in between. The CDR3: CASSALTASIQYF. CDR3 sequence (DNA): TGTGCCAGCAGCGCCCTAACAGCGAGCATTCAGTACTTC.